This T cell receptor (beta chain) was profiled in a study of spatial heterogeneity in lung cancer. Study conclusions and caveats: Coverage was estimated at approximately 7.4% of tumor T cells for alpha chains and 13% for beta chains. In tumors, expanded intratumoral alpha and beta TCR counts tracked mutation counts.

This clonotype was seen at least ten times. Its antigen is undetermined. This beta chain is a stray read from a library made for alpha chains; its abundance is not meaningful. TCRdb recomputed calls from the 5' RACE reads with MiXCR, one row per CDR3 protein. The sample shows around 7,800 distinct CDR3 sequences, about 8% of them seen only once. Specified time point: sample taken at primary tumor resection. Unsorted whole RNA of tumor, nontumor lung or frozen PBMC was sequenced. V lost 2 bases to trimming and J lost 7 bases, with 15 bases between them. Per the germline V gene, CDR1 is SEHNR and CDR2 is FQNEAQ (reference sequence). The CDR3 loop spans 15 amino acids.

The sample consisted of lung tumor tissue, taken at surgery. The receptor comes from a male donor with early-stage non-small cell lung cancer. The chain recombines TRBV7-9 with TRBJ2-1, with a possible D match to TRBD2 (6 bases). DNA of the CDR3: TGTGCCAGCAGCTTATTGGGGGGATCCCCTAATGAGCAGTTCTTC. It translates to CASSLLGGSPNEQFF.